The rows below give T cell receptor beta chains drawn from one sample of a study of T cell responses to AZD1222 COVID-19 vaccine. The method was immunoSEQ multiplex PCR; TCRdb's version includes in-frame clones alone and lacks a portion of them. The sample holds tens of thousands of clones, approximately 90% seen once. Sample: peripheral blood, taken on day 0 of AZD1222 vaccination. Receptors originate from an adult in good health. Both conserved end residues are part of each CDR3. A D gene is named only where the DNA matches it firmly. Expanded clones are given a class, and other clones once, few, many or no size at all.

D: .; size: .; J: TRBJ1-2; V: TRBV3-1/TRBV3-2; DNA: TGTGCCAGCAGCCAAGAATCCCAGGGGACCTGGGCTAACTATGGCTACACCTTC; CDR3: CASSQESQGTWANYGYTF
D: .; size: .; J: TRBJ1-6; V: TRBV24-1; DNA: TGTGCCACCAGTGAACCCCCTTTCCGTACTAATTCACCCCTCCACTTT; CDR3: CATSEPPFRTNSPLHF
D: TRBD1; size: .; J: TRBJ1-5; V: TRBV19; DNA: TGTGCCAGTAAGGCGGACAGGGCGGGGCAGCCCCAGCATTTT; CDR3: CASKADRAGQPQHF
D: .; size: .; J: TRBJ2-7; V: TRBV4-2; DNA: TGTGCCAGCAGCCAAGGGGGGGCTTACGAGCAGTACTTC; CDR3: CASSQGGAYEQYF
D: .; size: .; J: TRBJ2-5; V: TRBV7-2; DNA: TGTGCCAGCAGCCCAAGGGACGGGTGGCTAGAGACCCAGTACTTC; CDR3: CASSPRDGWLETQYF
D: .; size: .; J: TRBJ1-5; V: TRBV5-4; DNA: TGTGCCAGCAGCAGAGGGCAGGGGTCAAATCAGCCCCAGCATTTT; CDR3: CASSRGQGSNQPQHF
D: .; size: .; J: TRBJ1-4; V: TRBV6-5; DNA: TGTGCCAGCAGTCCCGGGACCCCGAATGAAAAACTGTTTTTT; CDR3: CASSPGTPNEKLFF
D: TRBD1; size: .; J: TRBJ1-2; V: TRBV5-6; DNA: TGTGCCAGCAGCCTGATACAGGGGGCGGATGGCTACACCTTC; CDR3: CASSLIQGADGYTF
D: .; size: .; J: TRBJ1-5; V: TRBV7-2; DNA: TGTGCCAGCAGCTTTATTGGGGGGAATCAGCCCCAGCATTTT; CDR3: CASSFIGGNQPQHF
D: .; size: .; J: TRBJ1-1; V: TRBV7-6; DNA: TGTGCCAGCAGCTTAGGGCCGAGGACTGAAGCTTTCTTT; CDR3: CASSLGPRTEAFF
D: .; size: .; J: TRBJ2-2; V: TRBV24-1; DNA: TGTGCCACCAGTGCGCTTACGACCGGGGAGCTGTTTTTT; CDR3: CATSALTTGELFF
D: TRBD1; size: once; J: TRBJ1-4; V: TRBV7-9; DNA: TGTGCCAGCAGCTTTGGGGACAGGGAATGGAATGAAAAACTGTTTTTT; CDR3: CASSFGDREWNEKLFF
D: .; size: .; J: TRBJ1-2; V: TRBV19; DNA: TGTGCCAGTAGCCAGGGCGGCTACACCTTC; CDR3: CASSQGGYTF
D: .; size: .; J: TRBJ1-1; V: TRBV6-2/TRBV6-3; DNA: TGTGCCAGCAGTTACCGGCCGGGGGTGACTGAAGCTTTCTTT; CDR3: CASSYRPGVTEAFF
D: .; size: .; J: TRBJ2-3; V: TRBV27; DNA: TGTGCCAGCAGTTTTCGCCACACAGATACGCAGTATTTT; CDR3: CASSFRHTDTQYF
D: .; size: .; J: TRBJ1-2; V: TRBV28; DNA: TGTGCCAGCAGTTTCCAGGGACGGTCTGTTGGCTACACCTTC; CDR3: CASSFQGRSVGYTF
D: TRBD2; size: .; J: TRBJ2-4; V: TRBV9; DNA: TGTGCCAGCGGAGGGAGGGGAGTTATAGCCAAAAACATTCAGTACTTC; CDR3: CASGGRGVIAKNIQYF
D: .; size: .; J: TRBJ1-1; V: TRBV6-2/TRBV6-3; DNA: TGTGCCAGCAGTTGGAAACAGGGATCGAACACTGAAGCTTTCTTT; CDR3: CASSWKQGSNTEAFF
D: .; size: .; J: TRBJ1-5; V: TRBV18; DNA: TGTGCCAGCTCATCAGCGGGGGGAGGAAATAGCAATCAGCCCCAGCATTTT; CDR3: CASSSAGGGNSNQPQHF
D: .; size: .; J: TRBJ1-2; V: TRBV7-9; DNA: TGTGCCAGCAGTACCTCCGGGCAACTTCCTGGGGGTGGCTACACCTTC; CDR3: CASSTSGQLPGGGYTF
D: .; size: .; J: TRBJ2-3; V: TRBV7-2; DNA: TGTGCCAGCAGCCCCGACTCCCTTGGAACAGATACGCAGTATTTT; CDR3: CASSPDSLGTDTQYF
D: TRBD1; size: .; J: TRBJ1-2; V: TRBV12-3/TRBV12-4; DNA: TGTGCCAGCAGCCGACAGGGTTCGGGGGGCTACACCTTC; CDR3: CASSRQGSGGYTF
D: TRBD1; size: .; J: TRBJ2-2; V: TRBV11-3; DNA: TGTGCCAGCAGCCAAGGACAGGGTTGGACCGGGGAGCTGTTTTTT; CDR3: CASSQGQGWTGELFF
D: .; size: .; J: TRBJ2-7; V: TRBV5-1; DNA: TGCGCCAGCAGCCACCGGGACGGACCGTACGAGCAGTACTTC; CDR3: CASSHRDGPYEQYF
D: .; size: .; J: TRBJ2-7; V: TRBV18; DNA: TGTGCCAGCTCACCCGGGGTGGACCTCTACGAGCAGTACTTC; CDR3: CASSPGVDLYEQYF
D: .; size: .; J: TRBJ2-7; V: TRBV7-2; DNA: TGTGCCAGCAGCTTAGAGGTCGGGGGCTTCTACGAGCAGTACTTC; CDR3: CASSLEVGGFYEQYF
D: .; size: .; J: TRBJ2-7; V: TRBV18; DNA: TGTGCCAGCTCACTCGGGACGGCTATCTCCTACGAGCAGTACTTC; CDR3: CASSLGTAISYEQYF
D: TRBD2; size: .; J: TRBJ2-1; V: TRBV12-3/TRBV12-4; DNA: TGTGCCAGCAGTTTATTAGCGGGGGAGCAGTTCTTC; CDR3: CASSLLAGEQFF
D: .; size: few; J: TRBJ2-7; V: TRBV13; DNA: TGTGCCAGCAGCCTAAGGGGGGGCGCAGACTACGAGCAGTACTTC; CDR3: CASSLRGGADYEQYF
D: .; size: .; J: TRBJ2-5; V: TRBV29-1; DNA: TGCAGCGTTGAAAGGGGCCAGCAAGAGACCCAGTACTTC; CDR3: CSVERGQQETQYF
D: .; size: .; J: TRBJ2-2; V: TRBV6-5; DNA: TGTGCCAGCAGTATCCGGACATCTTGGGCCGGGGAGCTGTTTTTT; CDR3: CASSIRTSWAGELFF
D: .; size: .; J: TRBJ1-2; V: TRBV3-1/TRBV3-2; DNA: TGTGCCAGCAGCCAGGGTCAGGGATTATATGGCTACACCTTC; CDR3: CASSQGQGLYGYTF
D: .; size: .; J: TRBJ1-5; V: TRBV18; DNA: TGTGCCAGCTCACCTGGGACGGTATATAGCAATCAGCCCCAGCATTTT; CDR3: CASSPGTVYSNQPQHF
D: .; size: .; J: TRBJ2-6; V: TRBV27; DNA: TGTGCCAGCAGTGTATCCGGGACACTCTCTGGGGCCAACGTCCTGACTTTC; CDR3: CASSVSGTLSGANVLTF
D: .; size: .; J: TRBJ2-7; V: TRBV10-2; DNA: TGCGCCAGCAGTACCCAGGGGAGGCTCGGATACGAGCAGTACTTC; CDR3: CASSTQGRLGYEQYF
D: .; size: .; J: TRBJ2-5; V: TRBV29-1; DNA: TGCAGCGTTGAAGGGCGGGAAGAGACCCAGTACTTC; CDR3: CSVEGREETQYF
D: TRBD1; size: .; J: TRBJ1-1; V: TRBV5-1; DNA: TGCGCCAGCAGTACGACAGGGGCTAACACTGAAGCTTTCTTT; CDR3: CASSTTGANTEAFF
D: .; size: once; J: TRBJ1-2; V: TRBV2; DNA: TGTGCCAGCAGTGAAACCGTCGTTAACTATGGCTACACCTTC; CDR3: CASSETVVNYGYTF
D: .; size: .; J: TRBJ1-1; V: TRBV4-1; DNA: TGCGCCAGCAGCCAAACGGACGGAATGAACACTGAAGCTTTCTTT; CDR3: CASSQTDGMNTEAFF
D: .; size: few; J: TRBJ1-2; V: TRBV7-8; DNA: TGTGCCAGCAGCTTACTTTATCGCTATGGCTACACCTTC; CDR3: CASSLLYRYGYTF
D: TRBD1; size: .; J: TRBJ1-3; V: TRBV5-4; DNA: TGTGCCAGCAGCCTACCGGGACAGGGCGGAAACACCATATATTTT; CDR3: CASSLPGQGGNTIYF
D: .; size: .; J: TRBJ1-1; V: TRBV30; DNA: TGTGCCTGGAGTGTACCGGCTAGCTCTGAAGCTTTCTTT; CDR3: CAWSVPASSEAFF
D: .; size: .; J: TRBJ2-4; V: TRBV7-2; DNA: TGTGCCAGCAGCTTAGATGGCTCACCCAGGATTTACATTCAGTACTTC; CDR3: CASSLDGSPRIYIQYF
D: .; size: .; J: TRBJ1-2; V: TRBV2; DNA: TGTGCCAGCAGAGTCCTGAACTATGGCTACACCTTC; CDR3: CASRVLNYGYTF
D: .; size: .; J: TRBJ1-1; V: TRBV25-1; DNA: TGTGCCAGCAGTGATGCGGGCAGGGTGAACACTGAAGCTTTCTTT; CDR3: CASSDAGRVNTEAFF
D: .; size: .; J: TRBJ1-1; V: TRBV7-3; DNA: TGTGCCAGCAGCTTAGGCGACAGGAACACTGAAGCTTTCTTT; CDR3: CASSLGDRNTEAFF
D: .; size: few; J: TRBJ1-6; V: TRBV19; DNA: TGTGCCAGTAGTCGACGGAGGGACGCCTATAATTCACCCCTCCACTTT; CDR3: CASSRRRDAYNSPLHF
D: .; size: .; J: TRBJ1-1; V: TRBV25-1; DNA: TGTGCCAGCACCCTTAGGGGCGGGGGACAAGCTTTCTTT; CDR3: CASTLRGGGQAFF
D: TRBD2; size: .; J: TRBJ2-1; V: TRBV3-1/TRBV3-2; DNA: TGTGCCAGCAGCCAAGAATGCCTAGCGGGGGGGCAAAATGAGCAGTTCTTC; CDR3: CASSQECLAGGQNEQFF
D: TRBD2; size: .; J: TRBJ2-3; V: TRBV19; DNA: TGTGCCACCCGGGGGAGGGGTTCTAGCACAGATACGCAGTATTTT; CDR3: CATRGRGSSTDTQYF
D: .; size: .; J: TRBJ2-7; V: TRBV7-6; DNA: TGTGCCAGCAGCTTATATGGGGTAGGGGCCGAGCAGTACTTC; CDR3: CASSLYGVGAEQYF
D: .; size: .; J: TRBJ2-1; V: TRBV7-6; DNA: TGTGCCAGCAGCTCCAGGGCCTACAATGAGCAGTTCTTC; CDR3: CASSSRAYNEQFF
D: .; size: medium-sized; J: TRBJ2-5; V: TRBV7-9; DNA: TGTGCCAGCAGCTTATCACTAGGTTTAGAGACCCAGTACTTC; CDR3: CASSLSLGLETQYF